This T cell receptor beta chain was found in a study of OX40 agonist ivuxolimab in advanced cancers. General study results and limits: Partial responders at 0.1-3.0 mg/kg had among the lowest clonal expansion. At doses 0.1 to 3.0 mg/kg, CD4+ and CD8+ clones expanded.

Only in-frame clones appear in the TCRdb table, and some are missing; sequencing was by immunoSEQ multiplex PCR. The sample has tens of thousands of clones, roughly 90% seen once. Regarding this clone: Its target is unknown.

With 4 bases removed from V and 3 bases from J, the gap between germline ends came to 10 bases. Germline V gene lookup returns CDR1 MNHEY and CDR2 SVGAGI. This CDR3 has 13 residues. People who had autoimmune disease history or systemic immunosuppression were excluded. This chain links TRBV6-5 with TRBJ2-7; possible D gene TRBD2, 5 bases. This material consisted of CD4+ or CD8+ T cells sorted from blood, taken in a trial of the OX40 agonist ivuxolimab. The receptor's source is an adult with an advanced solid tumor such as melanoma, head and neck, liver or kidney cancer. The CDR3 DNA sequence: TGTGCCAGCAGTTTAGGACTTCTCTACGAGCAGTACTTC. Translation: CASSLGLLYEQYF.